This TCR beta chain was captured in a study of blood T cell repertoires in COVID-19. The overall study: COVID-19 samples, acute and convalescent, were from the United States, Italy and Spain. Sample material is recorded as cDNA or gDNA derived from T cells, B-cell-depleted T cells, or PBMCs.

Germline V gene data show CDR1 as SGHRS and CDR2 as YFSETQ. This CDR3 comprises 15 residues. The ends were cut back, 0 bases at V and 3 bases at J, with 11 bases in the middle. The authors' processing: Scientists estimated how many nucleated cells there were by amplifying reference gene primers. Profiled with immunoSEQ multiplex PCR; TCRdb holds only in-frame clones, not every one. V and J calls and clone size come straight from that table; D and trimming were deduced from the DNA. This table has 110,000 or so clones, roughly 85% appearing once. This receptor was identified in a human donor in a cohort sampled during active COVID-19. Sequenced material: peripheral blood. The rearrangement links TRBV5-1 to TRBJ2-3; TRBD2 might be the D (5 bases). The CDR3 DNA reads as TGCGCCAGCAGCTTGGGCCAGCGGCCTACAGATACGCAGTATTTT. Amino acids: CASSLGQRPTDTQYF.